Shown below are 27 T cell receptor beta chains from a single sample sequenced in a study of response to subunit inactivated influenza vaccine. TCRdb redid the calling of the RT-PCR reads with MiXCR, one entry per CDR3 protein. The data hold more than 450,000 distinct CDR3 sequences, with roughly 12% observed a single time. Specimen: PBMCs from blood, collected on the day of vaccination. The receptors originated from a man over 45 who received an inactivated influenza vaccine.

This clonotype was recorded at least ten times. The J gene is TRBJ1-4, the V gene TRBV4-3, with TRBD1 matching over 11 bases. J lost 7 bases, V lost 2 bases, and 6 bases had no gene match. The CDR3 totals 16 residues. Germline CDR1 and CDR2: LGHNA and YSLEER. The CDR3 spells CASSQFRTGGGEKLFF. CDR3 nucleotide sequence: TGCGCCAGCAGCCAATTCCGGACAGGGGGCGGTGAAAAACTGTTTTTT.

The table lists this clonotype with a few counts. V is TRBV10-3 and J is TRBJ1-1; TRBD1 matches at 7 bases. The CDR3 is 12 residues long. The germline gives CDR1 ENHRY, CDR2 SYGVKD. Trimming removed 2 bases from V and 6 bases from J; junction bases left unmatched: 0. CDR3 in amino acids: CAISEQGAEAFF. CDR3 nucleotide sequence: TGTGCCATCAGTGAGCAGGGGGCTGAAGCTTTCTTT.

The J gene is TRBJ2-6, the V gene TRBV7-2; the match to TRBD1 covers 8 bases. The ends lost 5 bases at V and 2 bases at J; junction bases unmatched: 5. The CDR3 runs to 16 residues. Looked up from germline, CDR1 is SGHTA and CDR2 is FQGNSA. CDR3 in DNA: TGTGCCAGCAGCCTGGACAGGGCAACTGGGGCCAACGTCCTGACTTTC. It specifies CASSLDRATGANVLTF.

The V gene is TRBV9, the J gene TRBJ2-2; no clear D. CDR1 and CDR2 (germline): SGDLS, YYNGEE. The CDR3 consists of 15 residues. The germline V and J ends were trimmed by 1 base and 2 bases, with 9 bases remaining between them. The CDR3 DNA reads TGTGCCAGCAGCGTAACCGTCGGAAACACCGGGGAGCTGTTTTTT. Encoded protein: CASSVTVGNTGELFF.

This clonotype appeared a few times. The J gene is TRBJ2-3, the V gene TRBV4-3, with 11 bases fitting TRBD2. CDR3 length: 19 residues. CDR1 and CDR2 from the germline V gene are LGHNA and YSLEER. The V and J ends lost 0 bases and 0 bases, in that order; junction bases with no gene match: 8. The DNA of the CDR3 is TGCGCCAGCAGCCAAGAAACTCCGACTAGCGGGGCTAGCACAGATACGCAGTATTTT. It yields the protein CASSQETPTSGASTDTQYF.

This clonotype was found a few times. The chain has TRBV6-5 and TRBJ2-7, with 11 nucleotides matching TRBD2. This CDR3 region has 15 residues. Germline CDR1 reads MNHEY; CDR2 reads SVGAGI. Trimming cost V 2 bases and J 5 bases; bases outside gene matches: 5. This CDR3 reads CASSYGGTSGHEQYF. In nucleotides, the CDR3 is TGTGCCAGCAGTTACGGTGGGACTAGCGGCCACGAGCAGTACTTC.

This chain joins TRBV14 and TRBJ1-1; D is uncertain. CDR1 SGHDN and CDR2 FVKESK come from the germline V gene. CDR3 length: 14 residues. Between the trimmed V and J ends, which lost 5 bases and 0 bases, there was a span of 10 bases. In nucleotides, the CDR3 is TGTGCCAGCAGCTTCACTCAGATGAACACTGAAGCTTTCTTT. Its translation: CASSFTQMNTEAFF.

This clonotype was seen more than once but under ten times. V gene TRBV9 combines with J gene TRBJ1-2, with D uncertain. The CDR3 is 15 residues long. The V gene's germline CDR1 is SGDLS and CDR2 YYNGEE. Between the trimmed V and J ends, which lost 3 bases and 0 bases, there was a span of 12 bases. CDR3 sequence: CASSERTASNYGYTF. Written as DNA, the CDR3 is TGTGCCAGCAGCGAGAGGACGGCGTCTAACTATGGCTACACCTTC.

The chain is built from TRBV18 and TRBJ2-2; TRBD2 aligns across 8 bases. The junction had 2 bases not matched to a gene; V was cut back by 4 bases and J by 1 base. The CDR3 totals 15 residues. Germline CDR1 reads KGHSH; CDR2 reads LQKENI. CDR3 bases: TGTGCCAGCTCACGGGGACTAGAGAACACCGGGGAGCTGTTTTTT. It specifies CASSRGLENTGELFF.

This clonotype was observed a few times. J is TRBJ2-1 and V is TRBV29-1, with TRBD2 matching 9 bases. After removal of 2 bases from V and 2 bases from J, the junction contained 7 bases not matched to a gene. This CDR3 spans 16 amino acids. Germline V gene lookup returns CDR1 SQVTM and CDR2 ANQGSEA. This chain's CDR3 is CSVELRLADPYNEQFF. CDR3 DNA: TGCAGCGTTGAATTGCGACTAGCGGACCCCTACAATGAGCAGTTCTTC.

This clonotype was seen a handful of times. This chain links TRBV20-1 with TRBJ2-7, with 9 bases identical to TRBD1. CDR3 length: 14 residues. Germline assignment: CDR1 DFQATT and CDR2 SNEGSKA (reference sequence). V was clipped by 5 bases and J by 0 bases; unmatched bases: 5. CDR3 bases: TGCAGTGCTGGAGGGACAGGGAGCTCCTACGAGCAGTACTTC. Protein product: CSAGGTGSSYEQYF.

This clonotype was detected only a few times. This chain links TRBV24-1 with TRBJ2-7; TRBD2 matches at 8 bases. Germline CDR1 and CDR2: KGHDR and SFDVKD. The V gene end was trimmed by 4 bases and the J gene end by 3 bases; junction bases not matched to a gene: 7. The CDR3 has 15 amino acids. The CDR3 is CATSDRLAPGYEQYF. The CDR3 region has the DNA TGTGCCACCAGTGACAGACTAGCGCCAGGCTACGAGCAGTACTTC.

In this sample, this clonotype turned up a few times. The rearrangement joins TRBV12-3 or TRBV12-4 to TRBJ2-2; 8 nucleotides agree with TRBD2. The CDR3 has 16 amino acids. J was trimmed by 4 bases and V by 6 bases; bases with no gene match: 10. The CDR3 nucleotides are TGTGCCAGCAGCCGAGACGCTAGCGGGCCCACCGGGGAGCTGTTTTTT. Its protein is CASSRDASGPTGELFF.

This clonotype has just a few counts. Here the CDR3 reads CASTAGTGYGYTF. CDR3 DNA: TGTGCCAGCACCGCCGGGACAGGCTATGGCTACACCTTC. V usage is TRBV5-5 and J usage is TRBJ1-2; 8 bases fit TRBD1. With V trimmed by 6 bases and J by 4 bases, 5 bases remained unmatched. Germline assignment: CDR1 SGHKS and CDR2 YYEKEE (reference sequence). The CDR3 has 13 residues. Complete variable domain (other parts from reference TRBV5-5 and TRBJ1-2): DAGVTQSPTHLIKTRGQQVTLRCSPISGHKSVSWYQQVLGQGPQFIFQYYEKEERGRGNFPDRFSARQFPNYSSELNVNALLLGDSALYLCASTAGTGYGYTFGSGTRLTVV.

This clonotype was observed at least ten times. The chain is built from TRBV11-2 and TRBJ2-7, with a possible D match to TRBD2 (5 bases). Germline CDR1 and CDR2: SGHAT and FQNNGV. Trimming removed 7 bases from V and 3 bases from J, with 13 bases in between. The CDR3 loop spans 13 amino acids. CDR3: CASTYGILYEQYF. Written as DNA, the CDR3 is TGTGCCAGCACCTACGGGATACTCTACGAGCAGTACTTC.

This clonotype was picked up a small number of times. V usage is TRBV6-2 or TRBV6-3 and J usage is TRBJ1-5; D is ambiguous. CDR1 is MNHEY, CDR2 SVGEGT, per germline. CDR3 length: 14 residues. V lost 6 bases and J lost 9, with 18 bases in between. The CDR3 DNA follows: TGTGCCAGCAGCCAAGGACGGGATTTCGGGCCCCAGCATTTT. This translates into CASSQGRDFGPQHF.

This sequence joins TRBV7-2 and TRBJ2-3; D not certain. V lost 5 bases, J lost 3 bases, and 12 bases lay in between. In germline, CDR1 is SGHTA, CDR2 FQGNSA. This CDR3 is 14 amino acids long. Here the CDR3 DNA reads TGTGCCAGCAGCCATAGAGTCCGGACAGATACGCAGTATTTT. Translated, it gives CASSHRVRTDTQYF.

This clonotype has a handful of counts. V usage is TRBV11-2 and J usage is TRBJ2-2; D uncertain. V dropped 3 bases and J dropped 8 bases, with 10 bases sitting between them. CDR3 size: 13 residues. Per the germline V gene, CDR1 is SGHAT and CDR2 is FQNNGV. CDR3 sequence (DNA): TGTGCCAGCAGCTTCGGTTTACCGGGGGAGCTGTTTTTT. It codes for CASSFGLPGELFF.

This clonotype occurred a few times. The V call is TRBV28, the J call TRBJ2-7; D remains ambiguous. Germline CDR1 and CDR2: MDHEN and SYDVKM. The CDR3 has 13 residues. Trimming pared 5 bases from V and 6 bases from J, leaving 14 bases between. The DNA of the CDR3 is TGTGCCAGCAGTCCCAGGTGGCCTGTCGAGCAGTACTTC. It specifies CASSPRWPVEQYF.

The V call is TRBV6-1, the J call TRBJ1-1; 7 bases fit TRBD1. The CDR3 totals 14 residues. The V and J ends lost 2 bases and 7 bases, in that order; junction bases with no gene match: 7. CDR1 is MNHNS and CDR2 is SASEGT in the germline V gene. CDR3 sequence: CASSERDRGGEAFF. The DNA for the CDR3 is TGTGCCAGCAGTGAACGGGACAGAGGGGGTGAAGCTTTCTTT.

The chain uses TRBV10-3 and TRBJ2-2; D is unresolved. Germline-derived CDR1 and CDR2 are ENHRY and SYGVKD. V lost 3 bases and J 3 bases, leaving 8 bases between the germline ends. This CDR3 comprises 14 residues. The CDR3 reads CAISENLDTGELFF. The CDR3 DNA reads as TGTGCCATCAGTGAAAATCTGGACACCGGGGAGCTGTTTTTT.

This clonotype was seen a handful of times. V and J are TRBV20-1 and TRBJ2-3, with D tentatively TRBD1 or TRBD2 (5 bases each). Germline V lookup: CDR1 DFQATT, CDR2 SNEGSKA (reference sequence). Trimming took 3 bases from V and 15 from J, leaving 25 bases between them. There are 14 residues in the CDR3. CDR3 region: CSASQTRQGTWGYF. The CDR3 DNA follows: TGCAGTGCTAGCCAAACAAGACAAGGGACGTGGGGATATTTT.

This clonotype was detected only a few times. The chain combines TRBV5-6 with TRBJ2-1; TRBD1 or TRBD2 may be the D gene (6 bases each). Germline values: CDR1 SGHDT, CDR2 YYEEEE. V was cut by 6 bases and J by 2 bases, with 15 bases left in between. CDR3 length: 15 amino acids. DNA of the CDR3: TGTGCCAGCATCTGGGATGGGGGGCCCTACAATGAGCAGTTCTTC. This sequence encodes CASIWDGGPYNEQFF.

The J gene is TRBJ2-5, the V gene TRBV7-6; D gene uncertain. The CDR3 is 13 residues long. V was pared by 2 bases and J by 6 bases, with 10 bases between. From germline, CDR1 is SGHVS and CDR2 FNYEAQ. This CDR3 reads CASSLNREQTQYF. The CDR3 DNA follows: TGTGCCAGCAGCTTAAATCGAGAGCAGACCCAGTACTTC.

The CDR3 spells CASSPSAGQGAGYTF. CDR3 DNA sequence: TGTGCCAGCAGCCCGTCAGCCGGCCAGGGGGCCGGCTACACCTTC. The V call is TRBV5-5, the J call TRBJ1-2; 8 positions match TRBD1. This CDR3 is 15 amino acids long. Germline V gene lookup returns CDR1 SGHKS and CDR2 YYEKEE (reference sequence). With V trimmed by 4 bases and J by 8 bases, 13 bases remained unmatched.

This clonotype was seen at least ten times. The V gene is TRBV5-6, the J gene TRBJ1-5; 10 bases fit TRBD1. CDR1 is SGHDT and CDR2 is YYEEEE in the germline V gene. Trimming took 5 bases from V and 4 from J; bases not matched to a gene: 6. The CDR3 covers 15 residues. Here the CDR3 DNA reads TGTGCCAGCAGTAAGGACAGGGGGGCAAATCAGCCCCAGCATTTT. Protein: CASSKDRGANQPQHF.

A word on this clonotype: The germline gene is not matched at one end of the junction; a read error may be the cause. The chain employs TRBV5-6 and TRBJ1-1; D is unresolved. CDR1 is SGHDT and CDR2 is YYEEEE in the germline V gene. CDR3 length: 13 amino acids. CDR3: CASSWSMNSEAFF. The CDR3 coding sequence is TGTGCCAGCAGCTGGTCAATGAACAGTGAAGCTTTCTTT.